This TCR beta chain appears in the sequencing data of a study of blood T cell repertoires in COVID-19. Whole-study context: Material from acute and convalescent COVID-19 was sourced from the United States, Italy and Spain. The cDNA or gDNA used as material had been derived from T cells, B-cell-depleted T cells, or PBMCs.

Germline V gives CDR1 LNHDA, CDR2 SQIVND (reference sequence). This CDR3 region has 14 residues. V was trimmed by 1 base and J by 9 bases, leaving 13 bases between them. Under the authors' procedure: Amplifying reference gene primers gave estimates of nucleated cell counts. Using immunoSEQ multiplex PCR, the repertoire was profiled, and TCRdb retains in-frame clones only, with some absent. The DNA was the basis for D and trimming; V, J and clone size are from that table. In the table there are 190,000 or so clones, approximately 90% of which are singletons. Sequenced: peripheral blood. This TCR was sampled from a woman aged 18-29 years who had recovered from COVID-19. The rearrangement links TRBV19 to TRBJ2-1; TRBD2 is a possible D gene (6 bases). CDR3 amino acids: CASSIVLGGGEQFF. CDR3 in DNA: TGTGCCAGTAGTATAGTCCTTGGGGGAGGTGAGCAGTTCTTC.